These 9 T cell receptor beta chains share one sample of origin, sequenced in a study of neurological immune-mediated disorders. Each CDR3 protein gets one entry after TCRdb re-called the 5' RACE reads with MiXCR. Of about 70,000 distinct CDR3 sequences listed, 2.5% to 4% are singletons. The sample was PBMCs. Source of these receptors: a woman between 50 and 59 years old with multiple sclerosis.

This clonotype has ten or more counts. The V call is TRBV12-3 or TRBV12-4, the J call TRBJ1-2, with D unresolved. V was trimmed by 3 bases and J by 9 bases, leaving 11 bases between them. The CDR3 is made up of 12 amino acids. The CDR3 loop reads CASSFGQVRYTF. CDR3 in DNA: TGTGCCAGCAGTTTTGGGCAGGTTCGCTACACCTTC.

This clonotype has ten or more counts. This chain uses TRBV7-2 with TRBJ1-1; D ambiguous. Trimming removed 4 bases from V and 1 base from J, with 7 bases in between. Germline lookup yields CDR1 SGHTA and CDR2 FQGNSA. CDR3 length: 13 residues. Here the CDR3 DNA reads TGTGCCAGCAGCTCAGACTGGAACACTGAAGCTTTCTTT. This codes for CASSSDWNTEAFF.

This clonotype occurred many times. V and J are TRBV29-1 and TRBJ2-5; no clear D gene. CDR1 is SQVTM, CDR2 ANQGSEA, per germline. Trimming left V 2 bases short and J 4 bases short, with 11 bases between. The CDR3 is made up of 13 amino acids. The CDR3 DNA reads TGCAGCGTTGAAATGGTCACCCCAGAGACCCAGTACTTC. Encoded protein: CSVEMVTPETQYF.

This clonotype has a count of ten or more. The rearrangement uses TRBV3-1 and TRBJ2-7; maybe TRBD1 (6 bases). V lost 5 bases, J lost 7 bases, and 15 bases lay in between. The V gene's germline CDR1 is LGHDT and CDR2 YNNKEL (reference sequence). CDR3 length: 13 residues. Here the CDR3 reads CASSLSRGSEQYV. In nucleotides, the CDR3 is TGTGCCAGCAGCTTGTCCAGGGGTAGTGAGCAGTACGTC.

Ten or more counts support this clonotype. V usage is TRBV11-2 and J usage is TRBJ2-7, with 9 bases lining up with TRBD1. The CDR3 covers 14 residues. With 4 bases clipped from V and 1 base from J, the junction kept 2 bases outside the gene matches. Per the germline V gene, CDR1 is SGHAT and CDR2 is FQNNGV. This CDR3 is CASSWGQGSYEQYV. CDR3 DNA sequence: TGTGCCAGCAGCTGGGGACAGGGATCCTACGAGCAGTACGTC.

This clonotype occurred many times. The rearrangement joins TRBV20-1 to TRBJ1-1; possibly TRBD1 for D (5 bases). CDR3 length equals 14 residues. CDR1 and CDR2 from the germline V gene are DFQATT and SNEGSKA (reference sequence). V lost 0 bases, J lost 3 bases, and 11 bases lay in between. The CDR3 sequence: CSARDFKGYTEAFF. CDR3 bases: TGCAGTGCTAGAGATTTTAAGGGGTACACTGAAGCTTTCTTT.

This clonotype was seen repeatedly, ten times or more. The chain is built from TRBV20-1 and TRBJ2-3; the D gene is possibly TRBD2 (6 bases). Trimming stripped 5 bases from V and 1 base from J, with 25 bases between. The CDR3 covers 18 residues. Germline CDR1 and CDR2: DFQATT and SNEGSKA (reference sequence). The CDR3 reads CSAGPPADYYMGTDTQYF. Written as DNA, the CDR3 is TGCAGTGCTGGCCCTCCAGCGGACTATTACATGGGCACAGATACGCAGTATTTT.

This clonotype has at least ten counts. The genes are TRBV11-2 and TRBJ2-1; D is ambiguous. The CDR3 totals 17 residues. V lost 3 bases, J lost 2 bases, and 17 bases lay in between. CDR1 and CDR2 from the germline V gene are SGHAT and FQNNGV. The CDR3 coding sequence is TGTGCCAGCAGCTTGGCCCCGGGTCACGGGCCCTACAATGAGCAGTTCTTC. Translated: CASSLAPGHGPYNEQFF.

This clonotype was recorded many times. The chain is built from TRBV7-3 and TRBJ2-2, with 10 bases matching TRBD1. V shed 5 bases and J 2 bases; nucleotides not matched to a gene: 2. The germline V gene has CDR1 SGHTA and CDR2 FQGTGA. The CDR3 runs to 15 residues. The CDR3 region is CASSLTGGNTGELFF. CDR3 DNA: TGTGCCAGCAGCCTGACAGGGGGCAACACCGGGGAGCTGTTTTTT.